This entry features one T cell receptor (beta chain) sequence. Patients were ineligible given autoimmune disease history or systemic immunosuppression. This sample is part of a study of OX40 agonist ivuxolimab in advanced cancers. Study context: Partial responses were observed in three patients, of whom one had hepatocellular carcinoma and two had cutaneous melanoma.

Clones were sequenced by immunoSEQ multiplex PCR, and TCRdb holds only the in-frame ones, with some missing. This table has 65,000 to 90,000 clones, 85% to 90% appearing once. CDR3 length: 15 amino acids. Germline V gives CDR1 SGHRS, CDR2 YFSETQ. Trimming cost V 2 bases and J 6 bases, with 15 bases left between them. This clonotype was sampled from an adult with an advanced solid tumor such as melanoma, head and neck, liver or kidney cancer. The source material was CD4+ or CD8+ T cells sorted from blood, sampled in a trial of the OX40 agonist ivuxolimab. The rearrangement joins TRBV5-1 to TRBJ1-5; no firm D call. CDR3 residues: CASSFPSGYGQPQHF. CDR3 in DNA: TGCGCCAGCAGCTTCCCGAGCGGGTACGGTCAGCCCCAGCATTTT.